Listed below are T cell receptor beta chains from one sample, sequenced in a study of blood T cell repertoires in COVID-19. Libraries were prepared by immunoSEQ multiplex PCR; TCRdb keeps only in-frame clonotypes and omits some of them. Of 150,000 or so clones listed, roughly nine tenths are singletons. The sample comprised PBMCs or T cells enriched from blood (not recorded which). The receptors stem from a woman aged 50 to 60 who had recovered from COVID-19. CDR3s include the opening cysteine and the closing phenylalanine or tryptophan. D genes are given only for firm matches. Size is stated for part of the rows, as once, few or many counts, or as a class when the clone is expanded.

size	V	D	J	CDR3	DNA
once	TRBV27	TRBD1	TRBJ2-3	CASSFLGTWGQSADTQYF	TGTGCCAGCAGTTTTCTCGGAACGTGGGGACAGTCCGCAGATACGCAGTATTTT
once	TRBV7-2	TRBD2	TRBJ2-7	CASSYSGSGYEQYF	TGTGCCAGCAGCTATAGCGGGAGTGGGTACGAGCAGTACTTC
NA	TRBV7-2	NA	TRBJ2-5	CASSLEGTRGETQYF	TGTGCCAGCAGCTTAGAGGGGACAAGGGGAGAGACCCAGTACTTC
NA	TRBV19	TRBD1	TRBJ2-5	CASSRGQEATQYF	TGTGCCAGTAGTAGGGGACAGGAAGCGACCCAGTACTTC
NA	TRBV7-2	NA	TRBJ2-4	CASSLENRDKNIQYF	TGTGCCAGCAGCTTGGAAAACCGGGACAAAAACATTCAGTACTTC
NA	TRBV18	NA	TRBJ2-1	CASSPDTYNEQFF	TGTGCCAGCTCACCCGACACGTACAATGAGCAGTTCTTC
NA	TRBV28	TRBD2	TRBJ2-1	CAIDDIAGGPNEQFF	TGTGCCATCGACGATATAGCGGGAGGGCCCAATGAGCAGTTCTTC
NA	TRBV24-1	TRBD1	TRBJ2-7	CASIYRGSYEQYF	TGTGCCAGCATCTACAGGGGTTCCTACGAGCAGTACTTC
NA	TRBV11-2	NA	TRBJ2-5	CASSLAWRRQETQYF	TGTGCCAGCAGCTTAGCGTGGCGGCGCCAAGAGACCCAGTACTTC
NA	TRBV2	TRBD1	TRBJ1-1	CASSRDRGHTEAFF	TGTGCCAGCAGCCGGGACAGGGGGCATACTGAAGCTTTCTTT
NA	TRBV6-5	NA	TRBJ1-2	CASSYSRHYGYTF	TGTGCCAGCAGTTACTCGAGACATTATGGCTACACCTTC
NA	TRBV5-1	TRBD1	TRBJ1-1	CASSLMTGKGTNTEAFF	TGCGCCAGCAGCCTAATGACAGGGAAGGGCACCAACACTGAAGCTTTCTTT
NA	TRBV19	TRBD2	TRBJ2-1	CASTHGAGAYNEQFF	TGTGCCAGTACCCATGGGGCGGGGGCCTACAATGAGCAGTTCTTC
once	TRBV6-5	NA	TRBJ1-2	CASSYSTEYYGYTF	TGTGCCAGCAGTTACTCGACAGAATACTATGGCTACACCTTC
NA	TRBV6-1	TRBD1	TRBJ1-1	CASSDPLWGQSQNTEAFF	TGTGCCAGCAGTGACCCCCTGTGGGGACAGTCGCAGAACACTGAAGCTTTCTTT
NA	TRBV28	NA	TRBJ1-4	CASSRRGRANEKLFF	TGTGCCAGCAGCAGAAGGGGAAGGGCTAATGAAAAACTGTTTTTT
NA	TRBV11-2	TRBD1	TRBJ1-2	CASSPTSLRGPSSYGYTF	TGTGCCAGCAGCCCGACGTCTTTAAGGGGGCCCTCCTCCTATGGCTACACCTTC
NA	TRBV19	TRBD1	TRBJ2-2	CASSERQGGTGELFF	TGTGCCAGTAGTGAAAGACAGGGGGGCACCGGGGAGCTGTTTTTT
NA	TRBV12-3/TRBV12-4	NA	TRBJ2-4	CASSDIRNIQYF	TGTGCCAGCAGTGACATACGGAACATTCAGTACTTC
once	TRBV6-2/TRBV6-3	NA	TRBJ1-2	CASSYSNTGNYGYTF	TGTGCCAGCAGTTACTCGAATACGGGAAACTATGGCTACACCTTC
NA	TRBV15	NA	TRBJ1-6	CATSRRPDRNNSPLHF	TGTGCCACCAGCAGACGCCCGGACAGAAATAATTCACCCCTCCACTTT
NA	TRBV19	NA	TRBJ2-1	CASTLAIWPYNEQFF	TGTGCCAGTACCTTGGCCATCTGGCCCTACAATGAGCAGTTCTTC
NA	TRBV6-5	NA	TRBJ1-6	CASSLNREGRSPLHF	TGTGCCAGCAGCCTCAACAGGGAGGGGAGATCACCCCTCCACTTT
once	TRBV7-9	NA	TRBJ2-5	CASSRAGTLQETQYF	TGTGCCAGCAGCCGAGCCGGGACTTTGCAAGAGACCCAGTACTTC
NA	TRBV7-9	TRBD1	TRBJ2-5	CAYSDRGETQYF	TGTGCCTATTCGGACAGGGGTGAGACCCAGTACTTC
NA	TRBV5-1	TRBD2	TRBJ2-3	CASSSTSGTDTQYF	TGCGCCAGCAGCTCGACTAGCGGCACAGATACGCAGTATTTT
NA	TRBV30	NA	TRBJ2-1	CAWSYVGSLGNEQFF	TGTGCCTGGAGTTATGTTGGGAGTCTTGGGAATGAGCAGTTCTTC
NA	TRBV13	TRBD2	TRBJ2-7	CASSLGASSGRAPEQYF	TGTGCCAGCAGCTTAGGAGCCTCTAGCGGGAGGGCCCCCGAGCAGTACTTC
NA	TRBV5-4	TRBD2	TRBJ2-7	CASSLGGGLRSYEQYF	TGTGCCAGCAGCTTGGGGGGAGGGTTACGCTCCTACGAGCAGTACTTC
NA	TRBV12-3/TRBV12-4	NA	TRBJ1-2	CASSLNRQYGYTF	TGTGCCAGCAGTTTAAACAGGCAGTATGGCTACACCTTC
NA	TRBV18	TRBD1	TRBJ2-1	CASSPLGQGAFNEQFF	TGTGCCAGCTCACCCCTTGGACAGGGGGCTTTCAATGAGCAGTTCTTC
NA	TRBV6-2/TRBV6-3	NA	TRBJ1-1	CASSQIGGLWNTEAFF	TGTGCCAGCAGCCAAATCGGGGGACTATGGAACACTGAAGCTTTCTTT
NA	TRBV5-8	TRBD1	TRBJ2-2	CASRLGPGTANTGELFF	TGTGCCAGCAGGTTGGGTCCTGGGACAGCGAACACCGGGGAGCTGTTTTTT
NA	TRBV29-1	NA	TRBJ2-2	CSVWGVGAYTGELFF	TGCAGCGTTTGGGGTGTGGGGGCCTACACCGGGGAGCTGTTTTTT
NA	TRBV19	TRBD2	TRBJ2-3	CASTPTTSGSIDTQYF	TGTGCCAGTACCCCGACGACTAGCGGGAGTATAGATACGCAGTATTTT
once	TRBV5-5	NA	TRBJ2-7	CASSLGLPRSYEQYF	TGTGCCAGCAGCTTGGGACTACCTCGCTCCTACGAGCAGTACTTC
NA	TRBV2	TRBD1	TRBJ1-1	CASSGQVGDTEAFF	TGTGCCAGCAGCGGACAGGTGGGGGACACTGAAGCTTTCTTT
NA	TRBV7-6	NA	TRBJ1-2	CASSPSLGASGYTF	TGTGCCAGCAGCCCCAGTCTGGGGGCGAGTGGCTACACCTTC
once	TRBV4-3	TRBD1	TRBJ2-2	CASSQDTGGDGGELFF	TGCGCCAGCAGCCAGGATACAGGGGGCGACGGCGGGGAGCTGTTTTTT
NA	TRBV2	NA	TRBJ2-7	CASSEADAAYEQYF	TGTGCCAGCAGTGAAGCGGATGCGGCCTACGAGCAGTACTTC
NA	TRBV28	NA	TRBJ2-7	CASSLRGYEQYF	TGTGCCAGCAGTTTACGGGGCTACGAGCAGTACTTC
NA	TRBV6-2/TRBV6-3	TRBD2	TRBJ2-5	CASSPWTSGRAFQETQYF	TGTGCCAGCAGTCCGTGGACTAGCGGGAGGGCCTTCCAAGAGACCCAGTACTTC
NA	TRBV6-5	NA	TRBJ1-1	CASSRGQNTEAFF	TGTGCCAGCAGTAGGGGACAAAACACTGAAGCTTTCTTT
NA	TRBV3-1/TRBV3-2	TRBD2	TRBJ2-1	CASSRLAEPYNEQFF	TGTGCCAGCAGTCGACTAGCGGAACCCTACAATGAGCAGTTCTTC
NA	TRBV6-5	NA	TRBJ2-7	CASRQAGYEQYF	TGTGCCAGCAGGCAGGCAGGCTACGAGCAGTACTTC
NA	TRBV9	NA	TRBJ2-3	CASSQGLTDTQYF	TGTGCCAGCAGCCAAGGACTCACAGATACGCAGTATTTT
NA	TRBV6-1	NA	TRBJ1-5	CASSDGGGVGNQPQHF	TGTGCCAGCAGTGACGGGGGAGGGGTGGGCAATCAGCCCCAGCATTTT
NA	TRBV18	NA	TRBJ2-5	CASSPQGIETQYF	TGTGCCAGCTCACCGCAGGGGATAGAGACCCAGTACTTC
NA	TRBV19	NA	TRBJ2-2	CASSTSMTGELFF	TGTGCCAGTAGTACCAGTATGACCGGGGAGCTGTTTTTT
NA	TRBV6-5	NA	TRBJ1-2	CASRQRGNYGYTF	TGTGCCAGCAGACAAAGGGGTAACTATGGCTACACCTTC
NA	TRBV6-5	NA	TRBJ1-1	CASTSLTGAFF	TGTGCCAGCACCTCTCTCACGGGGGCTTTCTTT
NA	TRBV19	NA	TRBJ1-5	CASSLTGTLSNQPQHF	TGTGCCAGTAGTCTCACCGGGACACTTAGCAATCAGCCCCAGCATTTT
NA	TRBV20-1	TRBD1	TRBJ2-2	CSASGQGARSGELFF	TGCAGTGCTAGTGGTCAGGGGGCGCGCTCCGGGGAGCTGTTTTTT
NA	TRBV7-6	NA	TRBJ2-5	CASSFTDGTGETQYF	TGTGCCAGCAGCTTCACGGACGGAACGGGGGAGACCCAGTACTTC
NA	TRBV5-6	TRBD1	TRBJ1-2	CASSLWTGWNYGYTF	TGTGCCAGCAGCTTGTGGACAGGGTGGAACTATGGCTACACCTTC
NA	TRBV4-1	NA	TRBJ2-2	CASSLGHLGPGELFF	TGCGCCAGCAGCCTGGGACACCTTGGGCCCGGGGAGCTGTTTTTT
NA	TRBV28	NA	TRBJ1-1	CASSPGGGNTEAFF	TGTGCCAGCAGCCCGGGAGGCGGAAACACTGAAGCTTTCTTT
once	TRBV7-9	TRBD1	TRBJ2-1	CASSQAGGRYNEQFF	TGTGCCAGCAGCCAGGCAGGGGGCCGCTACAATGAGCAGTTCTTC
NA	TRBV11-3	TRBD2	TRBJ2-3	CASSPGLAPSTDTQYF	TGTGCCAGCAGTCCCGGACTAGCACCTAGCACAGATACGCAGTATTTT
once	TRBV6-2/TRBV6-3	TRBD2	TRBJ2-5	CASSSGTSGVGGTQYF	TGTGCCAGCAGTTCGGGGACTAGCGGGGTCGGGGGGACCCAGTACTTC